This T cell receptor beta chain is drawn from a study of sequential checkpoint blockade in melanoma. Across the study: Randomization was 1:1 between first-line nivolumab→ipilimumab and ipilimumab→nivolumab.

Regarding treatment: randomized to nivolumab then ipilimumab (arm A) or the reverse (arm B). From thawed PBMCs, live CD3+CD8+ cells negative for CD19 and CD56 were sorted. Assay: immunoSEQ multiplex PCR; the TCRdb copy retains only in-frame clones and omits some. Of about 20,000 clones in the sample, 65% to 90% were seen once. The trim removed 3 bases at V and 3 bases at J, leaving 5 bases unmatched. The germline gives CDR1 MNHEY, CDR2 SMNVEV (reference sequence). This CDR3 region has 16 residues. The material sequenced was CD8+ T cells sorted from blood (inferred from file names), taken from a patient given nivolumab and ipilimumab in sequence. The chain uses TRBV27 and TRBJ2-5; 12 bases fit TRBD1. The sequence was obtained from a human donor with melanoma. The DNA for the CDR3 is TGTGCCAGCAGTTTCGGGACAGGGGGCACCGAAGAGACCCAGTACTTC. It is translated as CASSFGTGGTEETQYF.